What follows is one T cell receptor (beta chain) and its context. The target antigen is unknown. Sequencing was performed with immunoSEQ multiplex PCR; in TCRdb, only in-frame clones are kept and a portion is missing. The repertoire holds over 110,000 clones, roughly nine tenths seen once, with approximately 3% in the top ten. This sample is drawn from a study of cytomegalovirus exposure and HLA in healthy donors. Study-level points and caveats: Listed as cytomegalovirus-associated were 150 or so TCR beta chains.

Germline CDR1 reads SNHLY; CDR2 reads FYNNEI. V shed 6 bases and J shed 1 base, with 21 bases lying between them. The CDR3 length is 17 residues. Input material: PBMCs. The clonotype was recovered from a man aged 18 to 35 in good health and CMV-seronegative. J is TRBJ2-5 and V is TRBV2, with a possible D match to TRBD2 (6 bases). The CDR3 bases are TGTGCCAGCAGCTACGACGCAAAGGTCGGGGGCCAAGAGACCCAGTACTTC. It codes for CASSYDAKVGGQETQYF.